This passage covers 10 T cell receptor beta chains from one sample sequenced in a study of T-cell memory formation after mild COVID-19. TCRdb used MiXCR to reprocess the 5' RACE reads, holding one entry per CDR3 protein. Here the sample spans approximately 60,000 distinct CDR3 sequences, roughly 9.5% being singletons. The specimen sequenced was PBMCs or a T cell subset sorted from them (not recorded which). The receptors were gathered from a man aged 18 to 30 who had mild COVID-19 (a few samples of this study predate the infection). Cell type and time point are not known.

In its sample, this clonotype was seen once. The rearrangement uses TRBV3-1 and TRBJ2-1, with D possibly matching TRBD2 (6 bases). V was pared by 3 bases and J by 10 bases, with 16 bases between. Germline loops: CDR1 LGHDT, CDR2 YNNKEL (reference sequence). The CDR3 runs to 14 residues. CDR3 loop: CASSQVRGTGEQFF. In nucleotides, the CDR3 is TGTGCCAGCAGCCAGGTCCGCGGGACGGGCGAGCAGTTCTTC.

This rearrangement joins TRBV12-3 or TRBV12-4 to TRBJ1-2, with D maybe TRBD1 (5 bases). The V gene lost 5 bases and the J gene lost 8 bases, with 12 bases spanning the gap. The CDR3 length is 12 residues. The CDR3, as DNA: TGTGCCAGCAGTCATCAGGGAGAGGGCTACACCTTC. Translating gives CASSHQGEGYTF.

The V gene is TRBV6-5, the J gene TRBJ1-1; weak D call: TRBD1 (6 bases). Trimming stripped 2 bases from V and 6 bases from J, with 10 bases between. The CDR3 extends over 13 amino acids. Germline CDR1 MNHEY, CDR2 SVGAGI. For the CDR3, the DNA is TGTGCCAGCAGTTACACGGGGGCGGCTGAAGCTTTCTTT. Translation: CASSYTGAAEAFF.

The chain employs TRBV7-8 and TRBJ2-1, with TRBD1 matching over 10 bases. Per germline, CDR1 SGHVS and CDR2 FQNEAQ. The CDR3 is 17 amino acids. J gave up 5 bases and V 2 bases, and 9 bases lay outside the gene matches. CDR3 in DNA: TGTGCCAGCAGCTTACCTAGGGGGACAGGGGATAACAATGAGCAGTTCTTC. The encoded protein is CASSLPRGTGDNNEQFF.

This clonotype occurred a few times. The genes are TRBV5-1 and TRBJ2-4, with TRBD1 matching 9 bases. Per germline, CDR1 SGHRS and CDR2 YFSETQ. The CDR3 contains 14 residues. The trim removed 4 bases at V and 6 bases at J, leaving 5 bases unmatched. This CDR3 is CASSPWTGANIQYF. As DNA, the CDR3 is TGCGCCAGCAGCCCGTGGACAGGGGCAAACATTCAGTACTTC. The variable domain in full, with the rest retrieved from reference TRBV5-1 and TRBJ2-4, is KAGVTQTPRYLIKTRGQQVTLSCSPISGHRSVSWYQQTPGQGLQFLFEYFSETQRNKGNFPGRFSGRQFSNSRSEMNVSTLELGDSALYLCASSPWTGANIQYFGAGTRLSVL.

This clonotype appeared a few times. The rearrangement joins TRBV29-1 to TRBJ2-5; 7 bases are shared with TRBD2. Germline V lookup: CDR1 SQVTM, CDR2 ANQGSEA. The CDR3 contains 13 residues. V gave up 7 bases and J gave up 9 bases; unmatched junction bases: 14. As DNA, the CDR3 is TGCAGCGCCGAGGTCGCGGGGAGGGAGGCCCAGTACTTC. Its translation: CSAEVAGREAQYF.

The chain joins TRBV9 to TRBJ1-2; no clear D. The CDR3 spans 14 residues. Trimming removed 5 bases from V and 3 bases from J, with 14 bases in between. The germline gives CDR1 SGDLS, CDR2 YYNGEE. This chain's CDR3 is CASSDRRGDYGYTF. As DNA, the CDR3 is TGTGCCAGCAGTGACCGGCGCGGAGACTATGGCTACACCTTC. Variable domain in full (rest from reference TRBV9 and TRBJ1-2): DSGVTQTPKHLITATGQRVTLRCSPRSGDLSVYWYQQSLDQGLQFLIQYYNGEERAKGNILERFSAQQFPDLHSELNLSSLELGDSALYFCASSDRRGDYGYTFGSGTRLTVV.

The chain is built from TRBV5-6 and TRBJ2-1; TRBD1 or TRBD2 may be the D gene (5 bases each). The CDR3 extends over 14 amino acids. Germline V gene lookup returns CDR1 SGHDT and CDR2 YYEEEE. The V and J ends lost 6 bases and 5 bases respectively, with 15 bases between them. In DNA form, the CDR3 reads TGTGCCAGCACCCGCCGGGACGGACACAATGAGCAGTTCTTC. Its translation is CASTRRDGHNEQFF.

J is TRBJ2-3 and V is TRBV27; D is unclear. There are 14 residues in the CDR3. CDR1 is MNHEY and CDR2 is SMNVEV in the germline V gene (reference sequence). The V end was cut by 3 bases, the J end by 0 bases, with 7 bases between. The CDR3 DNA follows: TGTGCCAGCAGTTTGGCGGAAAGCACAGATACGCAGTATTTT. This sequence encodes CASSLAESTDTQYF.

The chain combines TRBV6-5 with TRBJ1-1; D gene ambiguous. The CDR3 spans 12 residues. Trimming stripped 7 bases from V and 7 bases from J, with 13 bases between. CDR1 and CDR2 (germline): MNHEY, SVGAGI. The CDR3 sequence: CASTDGLGEAFF. The CDR3 DNA reads as TGTGCCAGCACCGACGGGTTGGGTGAAGCTTTCTTT.